The next 18 T cell receptor beta chains were all read from a single sample in a study of cytomegalovirus exposure and HLA in healthy donors. PCR employed 60 Vbeta and 13 Jbeta primers. The data were produced by immunoSEQ multiplex PCR, yet TCRdb's version contains in-frame clones alone and is incomplete. The sample shows 82,000 or so clones, around 9.1% of them seen only once. The sample consisted of PBMCs. The receptors originated from a man between 60 and 75 years old in good health and CMV-seropositive.

The V and J genes are TRBV2 and TRBJ2-4; D might be TRBD2 (6 bases). The V gene's germline CDR1 is SNHLY and CDR2 FYNNEI. The CDR3 is 14 residues long. V lost 6 bases and J lost 4, with 13 bases in between. CDR3 coding DNA: TGTGCCAGCAGCGCAACGGGACTTAAAAACATTCAGTACTTC. The encoded protein is CASSATGLKNIQYF.

This clone came up a few times. The V and J genes are TRBV5-5 and TRBJ2-2; D is perhaps TRBD2 (6 bases). The CDR3 length is 16 residues. In germline, CDR1 is SGHKS, CDR2 YYEKEE (reference sequence). Between the trimmed V and J ends, which lost 0 bases and 1 base, there was a span of 10 bases. The CDR3 region has the DNA TGTGCCAGCAGCTTGGGGTGGAGGGTGAACACCGGGGAGCTGTTTTTT. Protein sequence: CASSLGWRVNTGELFF.

There are a few counts of this clone. The J gene is TRBJ1-1, the V gene TRBV5-1, with a tentative D call TRBD1 (5 bases). V was pared by 6 bases and J by 1 base, with 10 bases between. Looked up from germline, CDR1 is SGHRS and CDR2 is YFSETQ. The length of the CDR3 is 13 residues. The CDR3 sequence: CASTITGNTEAFF. The DNA for the CDR3 is TGCGCCAGCACCATCACAGGGAACACTGAAGCTTTCTTT.

The rearrangement joins TRBV7-6 to TRBJ1-2; no clear D gene. The germline CDR1 and CDR2 sequences are SGHVS and FNYEAQ. The CDR3 totals 14 residues. Trimming took 3 bases from V and 0 from J, leaving 8 bases between them. The CDR3 DNA is TGTGCCAGCAGCTTGGCAGGTTCTAACTATGGCTACACCTTC. Translating gives CASSLAGSNYGYTF. Complete variable domain (other parts from reference TRBV7-6 and TRBJ1-2): GAGVSQSPRYKVTKRGQDVALRCDPISGHVSLYWYRQALGQGPEFLTYFNYEAQQDKSGLPNDRFSAERPEGSISTLTIQRTEQRDSAMYRCASSLAGSNYGYTFGSGTRLTVV.

This sequence joins TRBV28 and TRBJ2-5; the match to TRBD2 covers 8 bases. J gave up 4 bases and V 6 bases, and 16 bases lay outside the gene matches. The CDR3 runs 17 residues. CDR1 is MDHEN and CDR2 is SYDVKM in the germline V gene. In DNA, the CDR3 is TGTGCCAGCAGCACCCACTCCGATGGTAGCGGGATAGAGACCCAGTACTTC. Its translation: CASSTHSDGSGIETQYF.

This clone was observed a handful of times. The chain recombines TRBV7-9 with TRBJ2-1, with D perhaps matching TRBD2 (7 bases). The V end was cut by 2 bases, the J end by 5 bases, with 13 bases between. The germline V gene has CDR1 SEHNR and CDR2 FQNEAQ (reference sequence). The CDR3 runs to 15 residues. CDR3 DNA: TGTGCCAGCAGCTTATTTGGGGGGGGCGACAATGAGCAGTTCTTC. It is translated as CASSLFGGGDNEQFF.

This clone was counted a few times. The V gene is TRBV9, the J gene TRBJ2-1; a possible D gene is TRBD2 (6 bases). The germline gives CDR1 SGDLS, CDR2 YYNGEE. This CDR3 region has 15 residues. Trimming cost V 0 bases and J 1 base, with 8 bases left between them. The chain's CDR3 is CASSVDGGSYNEQFF. The CDR3 bases are TGTGCCAGCAGCGTAGATGGGGGGTCCTACAATGAGCAGTTCTTC.

The V call is TRBV30, the J call TRBJ2-6; D perhaps matches TRBD2 (5 bases). This CDR3 spans 14 amino acids. The V end lost 5 bases, the J end lost 3 bases, and 11 bases lay between the germline ends. The germline gives CDR1 GTSNPN, CDR2 SVGIG (reference sequence). The CDR3 nucleotides read TGTGCCTGGGAGGCGGGCGGTGGGGCCAACGTCCTGACTTTC. The encoded protein is CAWEAGGGANVLTF.

The chain is built from TRBV10-3 and TRBJ2-5; 8 bases are a match to TRBD2. V shed 6 bases and J 5 bases; nucleotides not matched to a gene: 5. CDR1 ENHRY and CDR2 SYGVKD come from the germline V gene. CDR3 length: 13 amino acids. The CDR3 DNA is TGTGCCATCAGGCCGGGGGGGCCGGAGACCCAGTACTTC. Translation gives CAIRPGGPETQYF.

The V gene is TRBV4-1, the J gene TRBJ2-1; D might be TRBD2 (6 bases). Deletions cut 1 base from V and 4 bases from J, with 8 bases between. Germline CDR1 reads MGHRA; CDR2 reads YSYEKL. The length of the CDR3 is 14 residues. The CDR3 loop reads CASSQVAGYNEQFF. The CDR3, as DNA: TGCGCCAGCAGCCAAGTGGCGGGATACAATGAGCAGTTCTTC.

The chain employs TRBV5-1 and TRBJ2-2; D is undetermined. The CDR3 runs 15 residues. The V and J ends lost 6 bases and 4 bases respectively, with 16 bases between them. The V gene's germline CDR1 is SGHRS and CDR2 YFSETQ. In DNA, the CDR3 is TGCGCCAGCAACCTGGGCCACTCGACCACCGGGGAGCTGTTTTTT. It is translated as CASNLGHSTTGELFF.

This clone showed up just a few times. The genes are TRBV10-1 and TRBJ2-3; 8 nucleotides align to TRBD2. The CDR3 covers 14 residues. J gave up 2 bases and V 8 bases, and 6 bases lay outside the gene matches. CDR1 is WNHNN, CDR2 SYGVQD, per germline (reference sequence). CDR3 in DNA: TGCGCCAGCGCGGCGGGGGGCCTCACAGATACGCAGTATTTT. Protein product: CASAAGGLTDTQYF.

This clone was detected a few times. The CDR3 bases are TGTGCCAGCAGCCCGCCGCCCAGCTCCTACGAGCAGTACTTC. Encoded protein: CASSPPPSSYEQYF. The V call is TRBV11-2, the J call TRBJ2-7; no clear D gene. CDR1 SGHAT and CDR2 FQNNGV come from the germline V gene. The CDR3 is 14 amino acids. Trimming shortened V by 5 bases and J by 0 bases, and 11 bases separated the two germline ends.

This clone was seen more than once but under ten times. The genes are TRBV7-8 and TRBJ2-7; D gene uncertain. The V gene lost 4 bases and the J gene lost 6 bases, with 7 bases spanning the gap. Germline loops: CDR1 SGHVS, CDR2 FQNEAQ. The CDR3 is 11 residues long. CDR3 nucleotide sequence: TGTGCCAGCAGCTCCCGGTTCGAGCAGTACTTC. The encoded protein is CASSSRFEQYF. Complete variable domain (other parts from reference TRBV7-8 and TRBJ2-7): GAGVSQSPRYKVAKRGQDVALRCDPISGHVSLFWYQQALGQGPEFLTYFQNEAQLDKSGLPSDRFFAERPEGSVSTLKIQRTQQEDSAVYLCASSSRFEQYFGPGTRLTVT.

The table lists this clone with a few counts. This chain links TRBV28 with TRBJ2-7; 10 positions match TRBD2. The CDR3 consists of 14 residues. Germline V gives CDR1 MDHEN, CDR2 SYDVKM. Trimming at V came to 6 bases and at J to 2 bases, leaving 4 bases not matched to a gene. The CDR3 DNA reads as TGTGCCAGCAGAGGACTAGCGGAAGCCTACGAGCAGTACGTC. It yields the protein CASRGLAEAYEQYV.

The chain carries TRBV19 and TRBJ2-4; maybe TRBD2 (6 bases). In germline, CDR1 is LNHDA, CDR2 SQIVND (reference sequence). Trimming cost V 3 bases and J 1 base, with 22 bases left between them. This CDR3 is built from 19 residues. CDR3 region: CASSIGLADLVEAKNIQYF. In nucleotides, the CDR3 is TGTGCCAGTAGTATTGGGTTAGCGGATCTAGTAGAGGCCAAAAACATTCAGTACTTC.

This clone has more than one count but fewer than ten. The chain has TRBV11-2 and TRBJ2-1, with D possibly TRBD2 on 6 matching bases. Looked up from germline, CDR1 is SGHAT and CDR2 is FQNNGV. The germline V and J ends were trimmed by 7 bases and 3 bases, with 13 bases remaining between them. The CDR3 runs 14 residues. CDR3 sequence (DNA): TGTGCCAGCACCGCCGCGGAGGGCTACAATGAGCAGTTCTTC. The encoded protein is CASTAAEGYNEQFF.

This clone has a handful of counts. The rearrangement uses TRBV29-1 and TRBJ2-5, with TRBD1 matching 9 bases. The V gene end was trimmed by 7 bases and the J gene end by 7 bases; junction bases not matched to a gene: 16. The CDR3 consists of 15 residues. Germline-derived CDR1 and CDR2 are SQVTM and ANQGSEA. CDR3 residues: CSGEGGQGGDGTQYF. The CDR3 DNA reads TGCAGCGGGGAGGGGGGACAGGGAGGTGACGGGACCCAGTACTTC.